The clone carrying this T cell receptor (beta chain) appeared a few times. Investigators excluded patients with uncontrolled infection, other autoimmune disease, pregnancy or lactation. Source material for PBMCs was 10 ml fresh peripheral blood. Amplification yielded TCR beta CDR3 regions, with RNA transcripts as the source. Primed by the HTBI set, a first-round RT-PCR was run on the TCR CDR3. One entry per CDR3 protein, called by TCRdb with MiXCR from the multiplex PCR reads. The table lists about 290,000 distinct CDR3 sequences, less than 15% of them singletons. This entry belongs to a study of T cells in Graves' hyperthyroidism and ophthalmopathy. The CDR3 spans 15 residues. The V and J ends lost 5 bases and 0 bases, in that order; junction bases with no gene match: 3. Germline loops: CDR1 MRHNA, CDR2 SNTAGT.

The J gene is TRBJ2-3, the V gene TRBV6-4; TRBD2 agrees at 9 bases. The clonotype was recovered from a woman aged 25 to 39 with Graves' hyperthyroidism that later progressed to Graves' ophthalmopathy. Material: blood. The CDR3 DNA reads as TGTGCCAGCAGTAACACTAGCGGGAGCACAGATACGCAGTATTTT. Its translation: CASSNTSGSTDTQYF.